The rows below give T cell receptor beta chains drawn from one sample of a study of long-term antiretroviral therapy in people with HIV. Sequencing was performed with immunoSEQ multiplex PCR; in TCRdb, only in-frame clones are kept and a portion is missing. The table lists around 21,000 clones, approximately 88% of them singletons. This specimen consisted of unsorted PBMCs, obtained about 5.7 years after starting antiretroviral therapy. All receptors come from a man aged 30-40 years with HIV. Each CDR3 is given with its conserved first and last residue. The D gene is left open where the match is weak. Expanded clones are given a class, and other clones once, few, many or no size at all.

clone_size	v_call	j_call	d_call	cdr3_nt	cdr3_aa
-	TRBV30	TRBJ1-6	-	TGTGCCTGGAGTGGAGGGACGAGGTATAATTCACCCCTCCACTTT	CAWSGGTRYNSPLHF
-	TRBV19	TRBJ2-2	-	TGTGCCAGTAAGAGACCCGGGGAGCTGTTTTTT	CASKRPGELFF
-	TRBV18	TRBJ2-5	TRBD2	TGTGCCAGCTCACCTGATCTAGCGGTGAACCAAGAGACCCAGTACTTC	CASSPDLAVNQETQYF
-	TRBV7-2	TRBJ1-1	-	TGTGCCAGCAGCTTAGACAGTATGAACACTGAAGCTTTCTTT	CASSLDSMNTEAFF
-	TRBV30	TRBJ1-2	TRBD1	TGTGCCTGGGGGACAGGGGAACTCTACTATGGCTACACCTTC	CAWGTGELYYGYTF
-	TRBV19	TRBJ2-5	-	TGTGCCAGTAGTCGGCGGGACCAAGAGACCCAGTACTTC	CASSRRDQETQYF
-	TRBV15	TRBJ1-5	TRBD1	TGTGCCACCAGCAGAGATGGGGACAGGGCGGGTCAGCCCCAGCATTTT	CATSRDGDRAGQPQHF
-	TRBV5-1	TRBJ1-2	-	TGTGCCAGCAGCTTTGGGCGTTTCGGGGGGAAAGGTGGCTACACCTTC	CASSFGRFGGKGGYTF
-	TRBV6-1	TRBJ2-1	-	TGTGCCAGCAGTGCGCAGGGTATCAATGAGCAGTTCTTC	CASSAQGINEQFF
-	TRBV19	TRBJ1-2	TRBD1	TGTGCCAGTAGTTTGCGCGGACAGGGCGGAAAAGGCTACACCTTC	CASSLRGQGGKGYTF
-	TRBV30	TRBJ1-3	-	TGTGCCTGGAGTCGAGGGGGAAACACCATATATTTT	CAWSRGGNTIYF
-	TRBV7-6	TRBJ2-2	-	TGTGCCAGCCGGGGAGATAACACCGGGGAGCTGTTTTTT	CASRGDNTGELFF
few	TRBV6-1	TRBJ2-7	TRBD2	TGTGCCAGCAGTGAAGGGTCTAGCGGTACCTACGAGCAGTACTTC	CASSEGSSGTYEQYF
-	TRBV4-2	TRBJ1-5	-	TGTGCCAGCAGCCACAAGGCCGGGTATCAGCCCCAGCATTTT	CASSHKAGYQPQHF
-	TRBV7-2	TRBJ2-7	-	TGTGCCAGCAGCTTAGGCTCCGCAGGGACTGCCTACGAGCAGTACTTC	CASSLGSAGTAYEQYF
-	TRBV28	TRBJ2-1	TRBD1	TGTGCCAGCAGTTTCGACAGGGAGTACAATGAGCAGTTCTTC	CASSFDREYNEQFF
-	TRBV7-9	TRBJ2-1	-	TGTGCCAGCAGTGCCCGTCTGAATGAGCAGTTCTTC	CASSARLNEQFF
-	TRBV19	TRBJ1-5	TRBD1	TGTGCCAGTCGTACTGTTCAGGGGGGCCAGCCCCAGCATTTT	CASRTVQGGQPQHF
-	TRBV19	TRBJ2-7	-	TGTGCCAGTAGTATTCACCGCGGCGGGAACCCGTCCGAGCAGTACTTC	CASSIHRGGNPSEQYF
-	TRBV6-5	TRBJ2-1	-	TGTGCCAGCAGTTACTCTGGGGGGACCTACAATGAGCAGTTCTTC	CASSYSGGTYNEQFF
-	TRBV5-5	TRBJ1-5	-	TGTGCCAGCAGCACCTCGAAGGATCAGCCCCAGCATTTT	CASSTSKDQPQHF
once	TRBV18	TRBJ2-7	TRBD2	TGTGCCAGCTCACCCCCCGGGACTAGCGGGAGGGAGCAGTACTTC	CASSPPGTSGREQYF
-	TRBV28	TRBJ2-7	-	TGTGCCAGCAGTACACGACAGTTTTCCTACGAGCAGTACTTC	CASSTRQFSYEQYF
-	TRBV19	TRBJ2-1	-	TGTGCCAGTAGTACTCGGCCGAGCAGCAATGAGCAGTTCTTC	CASSTRPSSNEQFF
-	TRBV2	TRBJ1-2	-	TGTGCCAGCAGTGATGAGGGAGGGGGTGGCTACACCTTC	CASSDEGGGGYTF
few	TRBV5-6	TRBJ1-4	-	TGTGCCAGCAGCTTGATTGGGGCAACTAATGAAAAACTGTTTTTT	CASSLIGATNEKLFF